Listed below are T cell receptor beta chains from one sample, sequenced in a study of blood T cell repertoires in COVID-19. The data were produced by immunoSEQ multiplex PCR, yet TCRdb's version contains in-frame clones alone and is incomplete. The table has 45,000 to 60,000 clones, 80% to 90% seen once. What was sequenced was peripheral blood. These receptor sequences come from a man aged 55 to 70 with acute or convalescent COVID-19. Each CDR3 is given with its conserved first and last residue. The D gene is left open where the match is weak. Size is stated for part of the rows, as once, few or many counts, or as a class when the clone is expanded.

d_call,j_call,clone_size,v_call,cdr3_aa,cdr3_nt
TRBD1,TRBJ1-3,.,TRBV11-2,CASSSTGTGNTIYF,TGTGCCAGCAGCTCGACAGGGACTGGAAACACCATATATTTT
.,TRBJ1-4,.,TRBV15,CATSRDRSEKLFF,TGTGCCACCAGCAGAGATAGGAGCGAAAAACTGTTTTTT
TRBD2,TRBJ2-1,.,TRBV6-2/TRBV6-3,CASSYPLAGGYNEQFF,TGTGCCAGCAGTTACCCGTTAGCGGGAGGGTACAATGAGCAGTTCTTC
.,TRBJ2-1,few,TRBV7-2,CASSLGSGNEQFF,TGTGCCAGCAGCTTAGGCAGCGGCAATGAGCAGTTCTTC
TRBD1,TRBJ2-2,.,TRBV6-4,CASTGTANTGELFF,TGTGCCAGCACGGGGACAGCTAACACCGGGGAGCTGTTTTTT
.,TRBJ1-1,once,TRBV9,CASSGASTEAFF,TGTGCCAGCTCAGGGGCGAGCACTGAAGCTTTCTTT
TRBD1,TRBJ2-3,.,TRBV13,CASSPDRGSDTQYF,TGTGCCAGCAGCCCTGACAGGGGGTCAGATACGCAGTATTTT
.,TRBJ1-2,.,TRBV2,CASRPGTHGYTF,TGTGCCAGCAGACCCGGGACTCATGGCTACACCTTC
.,TRBJ2-7,.,TRBV11-2,CASTLRAGPLPYEQYF,TGTGCCAGCACCCTGCGGGCAGGTCCCCTTCCCTACGAGCAGTACTTC
.,TRBJ1-1,few,TRBV10-3,CAVLGDTYTEAFF,TGTGCCGTCCTTGGGGACACCTACACTGAAGCTTTCTTT
.,TRBJ1-1,.,TRBV24-1,CATSVAGGEAFF,TGTGCCACCAGTGTCGCGGGGGGAGAAGCTTTCTTT
.,TRBJ2-3,.,TRBV18,CASSPLQGDYSTQYF,TGTGCCAGCTCACCCCTACAGGGGGACTACAGCACGCAGTATTTT
TRBD2,TRBJ2-3,.,TRBV2,CASSEALASGGLPGTDTQYF,TGTGCCAGCAGTGAGGCCCTGGCTAGCGGGGGGCTTCCTGGCACAGATACGCAGTATTTT
TRBD1,TRBJ1-2,few,TRBV2,CASDGAYAQGEGYGYTF,TGTGCCAGTGACGGAGCATATGCCCAGGGGGAAGGCTATGGCTACACCTTC
TRBD1,TRBJ1-5,once,TRBV28,CASSFPDREPSNQPQHF,TGTGCCAGCAGTTTCCCCGACAGGGAACCTAGCAATCAGCCCCAGCATTTT
.,TRBJ1-2,.,TRBV2,CASSYAQGSTGGYTF,TGTGCCAGCAGTTATGCACAGGGTAGTACGGGTGGCTACACCTTC
.,TRBJ2-5,few,TRBV9,CASSVGGSGRVSQYF,TGTGCCAGCAGCGTAGGAGGCAGCGGGCGGGTGTCCCAGTACTTC
.,TRBJ2-3,.,TRBV7-2,CASSLGSVTDTQYF,TGTGCCAGCAGCTTAGGTAGTGTCACAGATACGCAGTATTTT
TRBD2,TRBJ2-3,.,TRBV28,CASSARLAGDRGDTQYF,TGTGCCAGCAGTGCAAGACTAGCGGGAGATCGTGGAGATACGCAGTATTTT
.,TRBJ2-7,.,TRBV19,CASSLGGYEQYF,TGTGCCAGTAGTCTCGGGGGCTACGAGCAGTACTTC
.,TRBJ2-5,.,TRBV6-5,CASRTYKETQYF,TGTGCCAGCCGGACATACAAAGAGACCCAGTACTTC
.,TRBJ1-2,.,TRBV6-6,CATGVGYTF,TGTGCCACAGGGGTCGGCTACACCTTC
.,TRBJ2-1,.,TRBV12-3/TRBV12-4,CASSRVYDEQFF,TGTGCCAGCAGCCGGGTGTACGATGAGCAGTTCTTC
.,TRBJ2-1,.,TRBV19,CASSIEGGDNEQFF,TGTGCCAGTAGTATTGAGGGCGGGGACAATGAGCAGTTCTTC
.,TRBJ2-1,.,TRBV4-2,CASSQDLGTQGYEQFF,TGTGCCAGCAGCCAAGATCTTGGGACACAGGGCTATGAGCAGTTCTTC
.,TRBJ2-2,few,TRBV18,CASSPSVDTGELFF,TGTGCCAGCTCACCAAGCGTGGACACCGGGGAGCTGTTTTTT
.,TRBJ1-1,.,TRBV10-3,CAIRADTEAFF,TGTGCCATCAGGGCAGACACTGAAGCTTTCTTT
.,TRBJ1-1,.,TRBV3-1/TRBV3-2,CASSPEASWGPEAFF,TGTGCCAGCAGCCCGGAAGCCTCGTGGGGCCCTGAAGCTTTCTTT
TRBD2,TRBJ2-7,once,TRBV15,CATSRTSGSHEQYF,TGTGCCACCAGCAGGACTAGCGGGAGCCACGAGCAGTACTTC
TRBD1,TRBJ2-7,.,TRBV6-5,CASSSGQNEQYF,TGTGCCAGCAGCTCGGGACAGAACGAGCAGTACTTC
.,TRBJ2-5,once,TRBV10-3,CAISDSTSKETQYF,TGTGCCATCAGTGATTCGACTAGTAAAGAGACCCAGTACTTC
TRBD2,TRBJ2-7,.,TRBV29-1,CSVVGASGSSYEQYF,TGCAGCGTTGTGGGGGCTAGCGGGAGCTCCTACGAGCAGTACTTC
TRBD2,TRBJ2-7,.,TRBV10-2,CASSEPRLAGSYEQYF,TGCGCCAGCAGTGAGCCGAGACTAGCTGGGTCCTACGAGCAGTACTTC
.,TRBJ1-2,.,TRBV7-9,CASSPGDIFYGYTF,TGTGCCAGCAGCCCAGGGGACATCTTCTATGGCTACACCTTC
TRBD2,TRBJ2-3,.,TRBV7-2,CASSYLAGGLTDTQYF,TGTGCCAGCAGCTATCTAGCGGGGGGGCTGACAGATACGCAGTATTTT
.,TRBJ2-2,once,TRBV1,CTSSPTHKQGAGTGELFF,TGCACCAGCAGCCCAACGCACAAACAGGGGGCTGGAACCGGGGAGCTGTTTTTT
TRBD2,TRBJ2-1,.,TRBV4-2,CASSQAPLGGGAVSEQFF,TGTGCCAGCAGCCAGGCCCCCCTGGGCGGGGGGGCCGTGAGTGAGCAGTTCTTC
.,TRBJ2-2,.,TRBV28,CASRGAEITGELFF,TGTGCCAGCAGGGGAGCCGAGATCACCGGGGAGCTGTTTTTT
TRBD1,TRBJ1-6,.,TRBV6-5,CASSLDRGHNSPLHF,TGTGCCAGCAGCCTCGACAGGGGTCATAATTCACCCCTCCACTTT
.,TRBJ1-2,.,TRBV10-2,CANKFGGAYVNGYTF,TGCGCCAACAAATTTGGGGGGGCGTACGTCAATGGCTACACCTTC
TRBD2,TRBJ2-3,.,TRBV4-2,CASSQGSSGGATSTDTQYF,TGTGCCAGCAGCCAGGGGAGTAGCGGGGGGGCGACTAGCACAGATACGCAGTATTTT
TRBD2,TRBJ2-1,.,TRBV6-1,CASSEGAGVIAEQFF,TGTGCCAGCAGTGAAGGGGCGGGAGTAATAGCTGAGCAGTTCTTC
.,TRBJ2-7,.,TRBV4-1,CASSQEWPSPGSYEQYF,TGCGCCAGCAGCCAAGAGTGGCCATCCCCAGGCTCCTACGAGCAGTACTTC
.,TRBJ2-7,.,TRBV4-1,CASSQEFRASYEQYF,TGCGCCAGCAGCCAAGAGTTCAGGGCCTCCTACGAGCAGTACTTC
TRBD1,TRBJ2-1,.,TRBV7-8,CASSQGTDSYNEQFF,TGTGCCAGCAGCCAAGGGACAGACTCCTACAATGAGCAGTTCTTC
.,TRBJ1-1,.,TRBV2,CASSVEANTEAFF,TGTGCCAGCAGTGTCGAGGCGAACACTGAAGCTTTCTTT
.,TRBJ1-2,.,TRBV7-9,CASSSTIQGYTF,TGTGCCAGCAGCTCGACAATTCAGGGCTACACCTTC
TRBD1,TRBJ1-3,.,TRBV5-4,CASSQGIRGDTIYF,TGTGCCAGCAGCCAAGGGATCAGGGGGGACACCATATATTTT
TRBD2,TRBJ2-1,.,TRBV7-9,CASTRRGLAGLYNEQFF,TGTGCCAGCACCAGAAGAGGACTAGCGGGACTTTACAATGAGCAGTTCTTC
.,TRBJ2-7,once,TRBV11-2,CASSSGPGEQYF,TGTGCCAGCAGCTCTGGTCCGGGGGAGCAGTACTTC
TRBD2,TRBJ2-2,.,TRBV14,CASSQKLAGGNTGELFF,TGTGCCAGCAGCCAAAAACTAGCGGGAGGAAACACCGGGGAGCTGTTTTTT
.,TRBJ1-2,.,TRBV19,CASRGAGNHGYTF,TGTGCCAGTAGGGGGGCAGGGAATCATGGCTACACCTTC
TRBD1,TRBJ2-6,few,TRBV7-3,CASTKFRDRETSGANVLTF,TGTGCCAGCACCAAGTTCCGGGACAGGGAAACGTCTGGGGCCAACGTCCTGACTTTC
TRBD1,TRBJ1-1,few,TRBV3-1/TRBV3-2,CASSPRGAGGEAFF,TGTGCCAGCAGCCCTAGAGGGGCAGGGGGTGAAGCTTTCTTT
TRBD1,TRBJ2-7,few,TRBV20-1,CSAFRGREQYF,TGCAGTGCTTTCAGGGGGCGCGAGCAGTACTTC